This T cell receptor (beta chain) is drawn from a study of blood T cell repertoires in COVID-19. At the level of the study: COVID-19 samples collected from the United States, Italy and Spain covered acute and convalescent phases.

Participants were aged about 18 to 90 years, lived in 20 to 30 US areas, and enrolled virtually. Trimming removed 6 bases from V and 13 bases from J; junction bases left unmatched: 12. Germline V gives CDR1 MNHEY, CDR2 SVGAGI. The CDR3 is 13 amino acids. Assay: immunoSEQ multiplex PCR; the TCRdb copy retains only in-frame clones and omits some. The top ten clones hold over 0.75% of a sample with about 260,000 clones, 75% to 90% of them seen once. J is TRBJ1-2 and V is TRBV6-5, with 9 positions matching TRBD1. The specimen was PBMCs or T cells enriched from blood (not recorded which). This TCR was recovered from a man between 50 and 59 years old who had been exposed to COVID-19. The CDR3 bases are TGTGCCAGCAGGACCGGGACAGGGCTACAGGGCACCTTC. Its translation is CASRTGTGLQGTF.